This T cell receptor beta chain was identified in a study of blood T cells in healthy people across ages. Study-wide results and limits: Naive and antigen-experienced cells were not separated, limiting conclusive comparison. Unknown donor CMV status possibly confounded expanded clonotype changes.

A second PCR, run for roughly 7 to 11 cycles, used a sample-barcoded 5' primer plus a J-beta primer mix. TCRdb reprocessed the 5' RACE reads via MiXCR and lists one record per CDR3 protein. This sample yields 1.5 million to 2 million distinct CDR3 sequences, of which 30% to 35% are seen a single time; approximately 11% belongs to the top ten. This clonotype was counted a few times. The antigen is not known. This receptor was identified in a young woman in good health. The sample taken for sequencing was blood.

CDR3 DNA: TGTGCCAGCAGCTTAATACTCGGTGATACGCAGTATTTT. It translates to CASSLILGDTQYF. The V gene is TRBV7-3, the J gene TRBJ2-3; D remains unclear. Germline CDR1 is SGHTA and CDR2 is FQGTGA. V gave up 1 base and J gave up 6 bases, with 8 bases separating them. The CDR3 contains 13 residues.